The TCR beta chain described here comes from a study of tumor-infiltrating lymphocytes in localized non-small cell lung cancer. Across the whole study: Patients included smokers and never-smokers with various histologies, some sampled after neoadjuvant chemotherapy. Each patient gave resected tumor and non-adjacent uninvolved lung tissue. Findings of the study overall: Technical variation could not be separated from intratumor heterogeneity here. Tumor T-cell fraction was not associated with recurrence-free survival.

As concerns this clone: Its specificity is unknown.

CDR3 length: 13 amino acids. Per germline, CDR1 SGDLS and CDR2 YYNGEE. V lost 1 base and J 7 bases, leaving 12 bases between the germline ends. Some clones are missing from TCRdb's copy, which holds only in-frame ones; the method was immunoSEQ multiplex PCR. The sample holds about 14,000 clones, around 68% seen once. The chain employs TRBV9 and TRBJ2-7, with D tentatively TRBD2 (5 bases). Source material: lung tumor tissue. The receptor was derived from a human donor with non-small cell lung cancer. DNA for the CDR3: TGTGCCAGCAGCGTATCCCGGACGGGGGAGCAGTACTTC. Translated, it gives CASSVSRTGEQYF.